A selection of T cell receptor beta chains follows, all from one sample in a study of shared T cell receptors in the human thymus. This table comes from immunoSEQ multiplex PCR, and its TCRdb copy is limited to in-frame clones, with some not included. Among some 720,000 clones, 88% were seen once, and the ten largest hold about 0.01%. The sample was also linked to a second study, of human thymus T cells.

Input material: thymocytes. These receptors all stem from a boy under two years old with a congenital heart defect. Each CDR3 is given with its conserved first and last residue. The D gene is left open where the match is weak. Expanded clones are given a class, and other clones once, few, many or no size at all.

cdr3_aa: CSVTGVHSGNTIYF
cdr3_nt: TGCAGCGTTACAGGGGTCCACTCTGGAAACACCATATATTTT
d_call: TRBD1
v_call: TRBV29-1
clone_size: .
j_call: TRBJ1-3

cdr3_aa: CASSLYGTSGTDTQYF
cdr3_nt: TGTGCCAGCAGCTTGTACGGGACTAGCGGCACAGATACGCAGTATTTT
d_call: TRBD2
v_call: TRBV5-4
clone_size: .
j_call: TRBJ2-3

cdr3_aa: CASSFSGRELYEQYF
cdr3_nt: TGTGCCAGCAGCTTTAGCGGGAGGGAACTCTACGAGCAGTACTTC
d_call: TRBD2
v_call: TRBV28
clone_size: few
j_call: TRBJ2-7

cdr3_aa: CASSQKPTGRLEDYGYTF
cdr3_nt: TGCGCCAGCAGCCAGAAACCCACAGGGAGACTTGAGGACTATGGCTACACCTTC
d_call: .
v_call: TRBV4-1
clone_size: .
j_call: TRBJ1-2

cdr3_aa: CASSQLLNQPQHF
cdr3_nt: TGCGCCAGCAGCCAACTCCTCAATCAGCCCCAGCATTTT
d_call: .
v_call: TRBV4-1
clone_size: .
j_call: TRBJ1-5

cdr3_aa: CASSPAWGVAKNIQYF
cdr3_nt: TGTGCCAGCAGTCCCGCCTGGGGGGTTGCCAAAAACATTCAGTACTTC
d_call: .
v_call: TRBV27
clone_size: .
j_call: TRBJ2-4

cdr3_aa: CASSLRGANVLTF
cdr3_nt: TGTGCCAGCAGTTTGCGAGGGGCCAACGTCCTGACTTTC
d_call: .
v_call: TRBV28
clone_size: .
j_call: TRBJ2-6

cdr3_aa: CASSASGGNEQFF
cdr3_nt: TGTGCCAGCAGCGCCAGCGGGGGCAATGAGCAGTTCTTC
d_call: TRBD2
v_call: TRBV7-2
clone_size: .
j_call: TRBJ2-1

cdr3_aa: CATTSGGEQYF
cdr3_nt: TGTGCCACCACCTCGGGGGGCGAGCAGTACTTC
d_call: TRBD2
v_call: TRBV15
clone_size: .
j_call: TRBJ2-7

cdr3_aa: CASGLVIGQGNTGELFF
cdr3_nt: TGTGCTAGTGGTTTGGTAATTGGACAGGGGAACACCGGGGAGCTGTTTTTT
d_call: TRBD1
v_call: TRBV12-5
clone_size: .
j_call: TRBJ2-2

cdr3_aa: CASSLLAGGRADTQYF
cdr3_nt: TGCGCCAGCAGCTTACTAGCGGGAGGCCGGGCAGATACGCAGTATTTT
d_call: TRBD2
v_call: TRBV5-1
clone_size: .
j_call: TRBJ2-3

cdr3_aa: CASSLAKSQFF
cdr3_nt: TGTGCCAGCAGCTTGGCTAAATCTCAGTTCTTC
d_call: .
v_call: TRBV5-5
clone_size: .
j_call: TRBJ2-1

cdr3_aa: CAWGREEEASPLHF
cdr3_nt: TGTGCCTGGGGCAGGGAGGAGGAAGCTTCACCCCTCCACTTT
d_call: .
v_call: TRBV30
clone_size: once
j_call: TRBJ1-6

cdr3_aa: CASSFPLKETQYF
cdr3_nt: TGTGCCAGCAGCTTCCCTCTAAAAGAGACCCAGTACTTC
d_call: .
v_call: TRBV7-6
clone_size: .
j_call: TRBJ2-5

cdr3_aa: CASSQERGATNEKLFF
cdr3_nt: TGCGCCAGCAGCCAAGAACGGGGGGCAACTAATGAAAAACTGTTTTTT
d_call: .
v_call: TRBV4-1
clone_size: .
j_call: TRBJ1-4

cdr3_aa: CASSLGGPYSSTDTQYF
cdr3_nt: TGTGCCAGCAGTTTGGGCGGGCCCTACTCTAGCACAGATACGCAGTATTTT
d_call: .
v_call: TRBV28
clone_size: .
j_call: TRBJ2-3

cdr3_aa: CASSIDGDRSIKFRQPQHF
cdr3_nt: TGTGCCAGTAGTATAGATGGAGACAGGTCGATAAAGTTCAGGCAGCCCCAGCATTTT
d_call: .
v_call: TRBV19
clone_size: few
j_call: TRBJ1-5

cdr3_aa: CASRGRNTEAFF
cdr3_nt: TGTGCCTCAAGGGGGCGGAACACTGAAGCTTTCTTT
d_call: TRBD1
v_call: TRBV5-4
clone_size: .
j_call: TRBJ1-1

cdr3_aa: CASRPGTDPYEQYF
cdr3_nt: TGTGCCAGCAGACCCGGGACAGACCCTTACGAGCAGTACTTC
d_call: TRBD1
v_call: TRBV6-5
clone_size: .
j_call: TRBJ2-7

cdr3_aa: CASSQDRDWRMNTEAFF
cdr3_nt: TGCGCCAGCAGCCAAGATCGGGACTGGCGAATGAACACTGAAGCTTTCTTT
d_call: .
v_call: TRBV4-1
clone_size: .
j_call: TRBJ1-1

cdr3_aa: CASKGAYGNTIYF
cdr3_nt: TGTGCCAGCAAGGGGGCTTATGGAAACACCATATATTTT
d_call: TRBD1
v_call: TRBV27
clone_size: .
j_call: TRBJ1-3

cdr3_aa: CATSRDLKTGKNTEAFF
cdr3_nt: TGTGCCACCAGCAGAGACCTGAAAACAGGGAAGAACACTGAAGCTTTCTTT
d_call: .
v_call: TRBV15
clone_size: .
j_call: TRBJ1-1

cdr3_aa: CAWSPTTGGRGNEKLFF
cdr3_nt: TGTGCCTGGAGTCCTACTACAGGGGGCAGAGGTAATGAAAAACTGTTTTTT
d_call: TRBD1
v_call: TRBV30
clone_size: .
j_call: TRBJ1-4

cdr3_aa: CASSQAGGSGELFF
cdr3_nt: TGCGCCAGCAGCCAAGCAGGGGGGAGCGGGGAGCTGTTTTTT
d_call: .
v_call: TRBV4-3
clone_size: .
j_call: TRBJ2-2

cdr3_aa: CASSVDSGKGTGELFF
cdr3_nt: TGTGCCAGCAGCGTAGACAGCGGGAAGGGCACCGGGGAGCTGTTTTTT
d_call: TRBD2
v_call: TRBV9
clone_size: .
j_call: TRBJ2-2

cdr3_aa: CASSKSRGRSYEQYF
cdr3_nt: TGTGCCAGCAGCAAAAGCAGGGGCCGTTCCTACGAGCAGTACTTC
d_call: .
v_call: TRBV21-1
clone_size: .
j_call: TRBJ2-7

cdr3_aa: CASTQGAPGLFF
cdr3_nt: TGTGCCAGCACCCAAGGGGCACCCGGGCTGTTTTTT
d_call: .
v_call: TRBV6-1
clone_size: .
j_call: TRBJ1-4

cdr3_aa: CASSLVTGQETQYF
cdr3_nt: TGTGCCAGCAGCTTGGTGACAGGCCAAGAGACCCAGTACTTC
d_call: .
v_call: TRBV5-6
clone_size: .
j_call: TRBJ2-5

cdr3_aa: CASSQDRQTGYEQYF
cdr3_nt: TGTGCCAGCAGCCAAGATCGGCAGACCGGGTACGAGCAGTACTTC
d_call: .
v_call: TRBV14
clone_size: once
j_call: TRBJ2-7

cdr3_aa: CATNRRGGAYNEQFF
cdr3_nt: TGTGCCACTAACCGACGGGGGGGAGCCTACAATGAGCAGTTCTTC
d_call: TRBD2
v_call: TRBV7-8
clone_size: .
j_call: TRBJ2-1

cdr3_aa: CASSLCPEDRNGLAVPIQETQYF
cdr3_nt: TGTGCCAGCAGTTTATGCCCTGAGGACAGAAATGGACTAGCGGTACCCATCCAAGAGACCCAGTACTTC
d_call: TRBD2
v_call: TRBV28
clone_size: .
j_call: TRBJ2-5

cdr3_aa: CASSVGAGRVTNYGYTF
cdr3_nt: TGTGCCAGCAGCGTAGGAGCCGGGAGGGTAACTAACTATGGCTACACCTTC
d_call: .
v_call: TRBV9
clone_size: .
j_call: TRBJ1-2

cdr3_aa: CASSLSGQGEDTEAFF
cdr3_nt: TGTGCCAGCAGTTTATCGGGACAGGGAGAGGACACTGAAGCTTTCTTT
d_call: TRBD1
v_call: TRBV27
clone_size: .
j_call: TRBJ1-1

cdr3_aa: CASSPRGREQFF
cdr3_nt: TGTGCCAGCAGCCCCAGGGGGAGGGAGCAGTTCTTC
d_call: .
v_call: TRBV9
clone_size: .
j_call: TRBJ2-1

cdr3_aa: CASSSPLRGNYNEQFF
cdr3_nt: TGTGCCAGCAGCTCTCCTTTACGGGGGAACTACAATGAGCAGTTCTTC
d_call: .
v_call: TRBV7-9
clone_size: .
j_call: TRBJ2-1

cdr3_aa: CASSVAGGKGGYTF
cdr3_nt: TGTGCCAGCAGCGTAGCGGGGGGTAAGGGGGGCTACACCTTC
d_call: .
v_call: TRBV9
clone_size: .
j_call: TRBJ1-2

cdr3_aa: CASSLRGTGYEQYF
cdr3_nt: TGTGCCAGCAGCTTGAGGGGGACAGGCTACGAGCAGTACTTC
d_call: TRBD1
v_call: TRBV11-2
clone_size: .
j_call: TRBJ2-7

cdr3_aa: CASSAPTSGRSTDTQYF
cdr3_nt: TGTGCCAGCAGCGCCCCCACAAGCGGGAGAAGCACAGATACGCAGTATTTT
d_call: TRBD2
v_call: TRBV9
clone_size: .
j_call: TRBJ2-3

cdr3_aa: CASSAPGLGGYEQYF
cdr3_nt: TGTGCCAGCAGCGCCCCGGGACTAGGAGGTTACGAGCAGTACTTC
d_call: TRBD2
v_call: TRBV7-2
clone_size: .
j_call: TRBJ2-7

cdr3_aa: CASSLNKRIYGYTF
cdr3_nt: TGTGCCAGCAGCTTGAATAAGAGGATTTATGGCTACACCTTC
d_call: .
v_call: TRBV5-4
clone_size: once
j_call: TRBJ1-2

cdr3_aa: CASSSDGQGKSQPQHF
cdr3_nt: TGTGCCAGCAGTTCCGACGGACAGGGAAAATCTCAGCCCCAGCATTTT
d_call: TRBD1
v_call: TRBV6-6
clone_size: .
j_call: TRBJ1-5

cdr3_aa: CATSSGGNTEAFF
cdr3_nt: TGTGCCACCAGCAGCGGAGGGAACACTGAAGCTTTCTTT
d_call: .
v_call: TRBV15
clone_size: .
j_call: TRBJ1-1

cdr3_aa: CASGGVAAYNEQFF
cdr3_nt: TGTGCCAGCGGCGGAGTAGCCGCCTACAATGAGCAGTTCTTC
d_call: .
v_call: TRBV7-9
clone_size: .
j_call: TRBJ2-1

cdr3_aa: CASRPTRGYDNEQFF
cdr3_nt: TGTGCCAGCAGACCGACTAGGGGCTATGACAATGAGCAGTTCTTC
d_call: .
v_call: TRBV25-1
clone_size: .
j_call: TRBJ2-1

cdr3_aa: CACNGQGYYNEQFF
cdr3_nt: TGTGCCTGCAACGGACAGGGATACTACAATGAGCAGTTCTTC
d_call: TRBD1
v_call: TRBV30
clone_size: .
j_call: TRBJ2-1

cdr3_aa: CASSLAGVSISTDTQYF
cdr3_nt: TGTGCCAGCAGCTTGGCAGGGGTTTCTATTAGCACAGATACGCAGTATTTT
d_call: .
v_call: TRBV5-4
clone_size: .
j_call: TRBJ2-3

cdr3_aa: CASSPVKTSGRQETQYF
cdr3_nt: TGTGCCAGCAGCCCCGTAAAGACTAGCGGGAGACAAGAGACCCAGTACTTC
d_call: TRBD2
v_call: TRBV14
clone_size: .
j_call: TRBJ2-5

cdr3_aa: CSVGEKGQITDTQYF
cdr3_nt: TGCAGCGTTGGGGAAAAGGGACAGATCACAGATACGCAGTATTTT
d_call: TRBD1
v_call: TRBV29-1
clone_size: .
j_call: TRBJ2-3

cdr3_aa: CASSSSGSSYEQFF
cdr3_nt: TGTGCCAGCAGTTCTAGCGGGAGTAGCTATGAGCAGTTCTTC
d_call: TRBD2
v_call: TRBV27
clone_size: .
j_call: TRBJ2-1

cdr3_aa: CASSAPLAGPYQETQYF
cdr3_nt: TGTGCCAGCAGTGCCCCACTAGCGGGACCCTACCAAGAGACCCAGTACTTC
d_call: TRBD2
v_call: TRBV25-1
clone_size: once
j_call: TRBJ2-5

cdr3_aa: CASSEVGQDYEQYF
cdr3_nt: TGTGCCAGCAGTGAGGTAGGCCAGGACTACGAGCAGTACTTC
d_call: .
v_call: TRBV6-1
clone_size: .
j_call: TRBJ2-7

cdr3_aa: CASSFGQGASFNYGYTF
cdr3_nt: TGTGCCAGCAGCTTCGGACAGGGGGCTTCCTTTAACTATGGCTACACCTTC
d_call: TRBD1
v_call: TRBV7-9
clone_size: .
j_call: TRBJ1-2

cdr3_aa: CASSSLLTGSYYGYTF
cdr3_nt: TGTGCCAGCAGCTCCCTCCTCACAGGCTCATACTATGGCTACACCTTC
d_call: .
v_call: TRBV5-6
clone_size: .
j_call: TRBJ1-2

cdr3_aa: CASSPAGGRRLMNEQFF
cdr3_nt: TGCGCCAGCAGCCCCGCGGGTGGGCGGAGATTAATGAATGAGCAGTTCTTC
d_call: .
v_call: TRBV4-3
clone_size: .
j_call: TRBJ2-1

cdr3_aa: CASSSRTSGASYEQYF
cdr3_nt: TGTGCCAGCAGTTCCCGGACTAGCGGGGCCTCCTACGAGCAGTACTTC
d_call: TRBD2
v_call: TRBV6-6
clone_size: few
j_call: TRBJ2-7

cdr3_aa: CAWGLDAPGELFF
cdr3_nt: TGTGCCTGGGGACTAGACGCTCCCGGGGAGCTGTTTTTT
d_call: TRBD2
v_call: TRBV30
clone_size: .
j_call: TRBJ2-2

cdr3_aa: CASRPERDREYTAYEQYF
cdr3_nt: TGCGCCAGCAGACCGGAACGGGACAGGGAGTATACAGCCTACGAGCAGTACTTC
d_call: TRBD1
v_call: TRBV5-1
clone_size: .
j_call: TRBJ2-7

cdr3_aa: CASSLGLAGPCSYNEQFF
cdr3_nt: TGCGCCAGCAGCTTGGGACTAGCGGGCCCATGTAGCTACAATGAGCAGTTCTTC
d_call: TRBD2
v_call: TRBV5-1
clone_size: once
j_call: TRBJ2-1

cdr3_aa: CATSGTSERGSYNEQFF
cdr3_nt: TGTGCCACATCCGGGACTAGCGAGAGAGGGTCCTACAATGAGCAGTTCTTC
d_call: TRBD2
v_call: TRBV19
clone_size: .
j_call: TRBJ2-1

cdr3_aa: CASSSRRTEAFF
cdr3_nt: TGCGCCAGCAGTAGCCGGCGGACTGAAGCTTTCTTT
d_call: .
v_call: TRBV10-1
clone_size: .
j_call: TRBJ1-1